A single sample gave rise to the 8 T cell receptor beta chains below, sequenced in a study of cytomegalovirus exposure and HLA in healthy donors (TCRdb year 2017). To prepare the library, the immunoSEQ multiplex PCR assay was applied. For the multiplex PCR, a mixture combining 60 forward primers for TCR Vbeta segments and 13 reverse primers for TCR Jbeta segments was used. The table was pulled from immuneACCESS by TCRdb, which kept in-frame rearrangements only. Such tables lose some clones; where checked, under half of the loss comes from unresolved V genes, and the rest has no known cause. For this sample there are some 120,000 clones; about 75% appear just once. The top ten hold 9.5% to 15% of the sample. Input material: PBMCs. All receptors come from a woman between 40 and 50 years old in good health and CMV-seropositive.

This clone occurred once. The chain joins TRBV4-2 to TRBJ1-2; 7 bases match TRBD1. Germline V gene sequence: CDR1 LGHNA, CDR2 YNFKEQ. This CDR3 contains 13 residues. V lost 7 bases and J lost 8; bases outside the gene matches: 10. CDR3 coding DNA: TGTGCCAGCACCCAGGGGGGGGTAGGGGGCTACACCTTC. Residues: CASTQGGVGGYTF.

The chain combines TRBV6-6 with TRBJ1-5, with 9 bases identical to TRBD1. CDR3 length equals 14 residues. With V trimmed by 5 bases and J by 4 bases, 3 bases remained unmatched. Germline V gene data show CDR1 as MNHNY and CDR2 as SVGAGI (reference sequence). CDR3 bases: TGTGCCAGCAGTGGCGACAGGGGGAATCAGCCCCAGCATTTT. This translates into CASSGDRGNQPQHF.

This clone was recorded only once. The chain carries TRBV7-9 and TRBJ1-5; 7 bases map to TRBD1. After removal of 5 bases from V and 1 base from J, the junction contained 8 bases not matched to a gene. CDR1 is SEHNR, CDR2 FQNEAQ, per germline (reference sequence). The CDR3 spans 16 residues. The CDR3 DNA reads TGTGCCAGCAGCCGACTGGGACAGCAAAGCAATCAGCCCCAGCATTTT. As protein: CASSRLGQQSNQPQHF.

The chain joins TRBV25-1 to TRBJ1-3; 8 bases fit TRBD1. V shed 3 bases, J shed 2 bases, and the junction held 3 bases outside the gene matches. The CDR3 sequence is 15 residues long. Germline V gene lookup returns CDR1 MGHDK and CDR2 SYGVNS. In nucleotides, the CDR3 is TGTGCCAGCAGTGACCTGACAGGGGCTGGAAACACCATATATTTT. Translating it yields CASSDLTGAGNTIYF. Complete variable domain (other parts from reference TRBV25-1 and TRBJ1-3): EADIYQTPRYLVIGTGKKITLECSQTMGHDKMYWYQQDPGMELHLIHYSYGVNSTEKGDLSSESTVSRIRTEHFPLTLESARPSHTSQYLCASSDLTGAGNTIYFGEGSWLTVV.

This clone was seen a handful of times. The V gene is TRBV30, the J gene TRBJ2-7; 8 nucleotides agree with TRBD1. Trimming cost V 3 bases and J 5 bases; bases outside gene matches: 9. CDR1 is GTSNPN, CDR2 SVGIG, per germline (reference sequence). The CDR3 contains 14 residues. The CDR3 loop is CAWSARDRINEQYF. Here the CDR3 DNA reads TGTGCCTGGAGCGCCCGGGACAGGATAAACGAGCAGTACTTC.

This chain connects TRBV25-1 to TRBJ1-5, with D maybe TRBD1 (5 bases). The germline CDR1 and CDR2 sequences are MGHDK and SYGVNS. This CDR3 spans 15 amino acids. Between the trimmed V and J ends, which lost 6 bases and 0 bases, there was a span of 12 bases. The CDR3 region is CASRPQDPSNQPQHF. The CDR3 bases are TGTGCCAGCAGACCACAGGATCCTAGCAATCAGCCCCAGCATTTT.

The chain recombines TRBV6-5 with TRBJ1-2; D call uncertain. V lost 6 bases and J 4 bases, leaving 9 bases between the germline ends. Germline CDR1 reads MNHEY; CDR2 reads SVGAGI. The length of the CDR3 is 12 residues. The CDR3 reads CASSYDTYGYTF. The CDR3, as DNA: TGTGCCAGCAGCTACGACACCTATGGCTACACCTTC.

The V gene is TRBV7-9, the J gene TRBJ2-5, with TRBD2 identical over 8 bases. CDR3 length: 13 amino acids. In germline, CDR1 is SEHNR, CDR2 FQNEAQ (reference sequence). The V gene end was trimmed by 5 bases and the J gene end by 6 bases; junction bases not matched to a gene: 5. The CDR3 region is CASSATGGQTQYF. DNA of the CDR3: TGTGCCAGCAGCGCTACGGGGGGGCAGACCCAGTACTTC.